These T cell receptor beta chains were read from a single sample in a study of preoperative IRX-2 immunotherapy in early breast cancer. Data came from immunoSEQ multiplex PCR; TCRdb stores just in-frame clones and leaves some out. The sample contains a few thousand clones, around four fifths of which appear only once. The material was tumor tissue, obtained after IRX-2 immunotherapy. These receptors originate from a human donor with breast cancer. Each CDR3 is given with its conserved first and last residue. D genes are given only for firm matches. The size field is filled for only some rows; it gives once, few, many or a size class.

d_gene	abundance	v_gene	j_gene	CDR3nt	CDR3aa
TRBD2	.	TRBV7-1	TRBJ2-3	TGTGCCAGCAGCGACCCAGGGACTAGCCGGAGAGATACGCAGTATTTT	CASSDPGTSRRDTQYF
.	.	TRBV29-1	TRBJ2-7	TGCAGCGGGGGGCAGGGAACTCACGTCGAGCAGTACTTC	CSGGQGTHVEQYF
TRBD2	.	TRBV19	TRBJ2-1	TGTGCCAGTAGTTGGGCCGGGGGGAGCTACAATGAGCAGTTCTTC	CASSWAGGSYNEQFF
.	.	TRBV5-1	TRBJ2-1	TGCGCCAGCAGCGGCGGCAGGGATAACAATGAGCAGTTCTTC	CASSGGRDNNEQFF
.	.	TRBV5-1	TRBJ2-7	TGCGCCAGCAGCTTGCGGTCAGGCTCCTACGAGCAGTACTTC	CASSLRSGSYEQYF
TRBD2	.	TRBV12-5	TRBJ2-7	TGTGCCAGCACAAGCGACGCGGGAGCAGCCGAGCAGTACTTC	CASTSDAGAAEQYF
TRBD1	.	TRBV28	TRBJ2-7	TGTGCCAGCATAGGACAGGCCTCGTGGCAGTACTTC	CASIGQASWQYF
TRBD1	once	TRBV6-8	TRBJ2-7	TGTGCCAGCAGTCCTCAGGGGGCTAGTGAGCAGTACTTC	CASSPQGASEQYF
.	.	TRBV6-4	TRBJ2-1	TGTGCCAGCAGTTACTCCGGCAGTTACAATGAGCAGTTCTTC	CASSYSGSYNEQFF
TRBD2	.	TRBV6-8	TRBJ2-7	TGTGCCAGCAGGTCCCATTCCGGGACTAGCGGTAGCTGGGGGGCCTACGAGCAGTACTTC	CASRSHSGTSGSWGAYEQYF
TRBD1	.	TRBV18	TRBJ1-1	TGTGCCAGCTCACTTTCTGGACCGGTCCTCGACAGGGCCATGAACACTGAAGCTTTCTTT	CASSLSGPVLDRAMNTEAFF
.	once	TRBV19	TRBJ1-5	TGTGCCAGTACCCTCCTTTATTTACCCTCTGTAGAGGGCAATCAGCCCCAGCATTTT	CASTLLYLPSVEGNQPQHF
.	.	TRBV6-8	TRBJ1-1	TGTGCCAGCAGTTACAGTCAGGGAACGGACACTGAAGCTTTCTTT	CASSYSQGTDTEAFF
.	.	TRBV30	TRBJ1-3	TGTGCCTGGAAAGCCATGGGAAACACCATATATTTT	CAWKAMGNTIYF
.	.	TRBV19	TRBJ1-1	TGTGCCAGTACAAAAGCTCGCACTGAAGCTTTCTTT	CASTKARTEAFF
TRBD2	.	TRBV30	TRBJ2-3	TGTGCCCGCGAACTAGCGGGAGCTACAGATACGCAGTATTTT	CARELAGATDTQYF
.	.	TRBV15	TRBJ2-7	TGTGCCACCAGCAGAGATTTTTTTCAGATTTCTTACGAGCAGTACTTC	CATSRDFFQISYEQYF
.	large	TRBV6-8	TRBJ2-3	TGTGCCAGCAGGGCCTCGACTGCAGGTACGCAGTATTTT	CASRASTAGTQYF
TRBD2	.	TRBV28	TRBJ2-3	TGTGCCAGCAGTTTCATCCCTAGCGGGGGGGTAGGGATTACGCAGTATTTT	CASSFIPSGGVGITQYF
TRBD1	.	TRBV6-8	TRBJ1-4	TGTGCCAGCAGGACCCGGGACAGGGGGCCGAATAATGAAAAACTGTTTTTT	CASRTRDRGPNNEKLFF
TRBD1	.	TRBV28	TRBJ2-1	TGTGCCAACAGTTTAGGAAGGACAGGGTCCTACAATGAGCAGTTCTTC	CANSLGRTGSYNEQFF
TRBD1	.	TRBV19	TRBJ2-7	TGTGCCAGTACTAAGGGACAGTACTACGAGCAGTACTTC	CASTKGQYYEQYF
.	.	TRBV19	TRBJ1-5	TGTGCCAGTAGTATGGGCAACTCTTGGGGTCAGCCCCAGCATTTT	CASSMGNSWGQPQHF
TRBD1	few	TRBV4-1	TRBJ1-2	TGCGCCAGCAGCCAACGTTTACAGGGGGCAGGGAGCTATGGCTACACCTTC	CASSQRLQGAGSYGYTF
TRBD1	medium-sized	TRBV6-8	TRBJ1-1	TGTGCCAGCAGTTTATACGACAGGGGCACTGAAGCTTTCTTT	CASSLYDRGTEAFF
TRBD1	.	TRBV19	TRBJ1-5	TGTGCCAGTAGAACCACAGGGGGCCTCTATCAGCCCCAGCATTTT	CASRTTGGLYQPQHF
.	.	TRBV29-1	TRBJ1-1	TGCAGCGCCTTGGACAGTTTAAATATGAACACTGAAGCTTTCTTT	CSALDSLNMNTEAFF
.	once	TRBV6-8	TRBJ1-3	TGTGCCAGCAGCGACGGCCCCTCTGGAAACACCATATATTTT	CASSDGPSGNTIYF
TRBD1	.	TRBV18	TRBJ1-1	TGTGCCAGCTCACCACTTCCGACAGGGCGAGACACTGAAGCTTTCTTT	CASSPLPTGRDTEAFF
.	.	TRBV28	TRBJ2-3	TGTGCCAGCAGTTTAGGGGGTCCTAGAGCAGATACGCAGTATTTT	CASSLGGPRADTQYF
.	.	TRBV19	TRBJ1-1	TGTGCCAGTAGTACCTGGGACACTGAAGCTTTCTTT	CASSTWDTEAFF
.	few	TRBV11-3	TRBJ1-2	TGTGCCAGCAGCCCCAGCTACGATCCCTATGGCTACACCTTC	CASSPSYDPYGYTF
.	.	TRBV6-8	TRBJ1-2	TGTGCCAGCAGTGATCGGTGGAGCTCTGGCTACACCTTC	CASSDRWSSGYTF
.	once	TRBV6-8	TRBJ2-7	TGTGCCAGCAGTTCTTTACCGGGACAAAGACTCTACGAGCAGTACTTC	CASSSLPGQRLYEQYF
TRBD2	.	TRBV5-1	TRBJ2-5	TGCGCCAGCAGCTCGGGACTAGCGGGAGTAAAGACCCAGTACTTC	CASSSGLAGVKTQYF
TRBD2	.	TRBV7-8	TRBJ2-7	TGTGCCAGCAGCTTCGGGACTAGCGTCGGCGAGCAGTACTTC	CASSFGTSVGEQYF
.	.	TRBV23-1	TRBJ2-7	TGCGCCGCACCTCGGGACAAGCCCCTCGAGCAGTACTTC	CAAPRDKPLEQYF
.	.	TRBV18	TRBJ2-3	TGTGCCAGCTCACCAGCTCTTCCGGGACAGACTAGAGATACGCAGTATTTT	CASSPALPGQTRDTQYF
.	.	TRBV6-8	TRBJ1-1	TGTGCCAGCAGTTACTCACGGACACGGGGGAACACTGAAGCTTTCTTT	CASSYSRTRGNTEAFF
TRBD1	.	TRBV6-8	TRBJ2-1	TGTGCCAGCAGTGCGGTCCGGACAGGGGACCGCGAGCAGTTCTTC	CASSAVRTGDREQFF
.	.	TRBV30	TRBJ1-3	TGTGCCTGGAGTGTTATTGGAAACACCATATATTTT	CAWSVIGNTIYF
.	.	TRBV11-3	TRBJ2-3	TGTGCCAGCAGCCGCGACGGGCGAACAGATACGCAGTATTTT	CASSRDGRTDTQYF
.	.	TRBV19	TRBJ2-1	TGTGCCAGTAGTATATACAATGAGCAGTTCTTC	CASSIYNEQFF
.	.	TRBV11-3	TRBJ2-2	TGTGCCAGCAGCTCCTTTCCACAGTACACCGGGGAGCTGTTTTTT	CASSSFPQYTGELFF
.	.	TRBV19	TRBJ1-3	TGTGCCAGTAGCTCCCGGGACACCCTCGGAAACACCATATATTTT	CASSSRDTLGNTIYF
TRBD1	.	TRBV14	TRBJ2-7	TGTGCCAGCAGCGGACGGGACAGGTCCTACGAGCAGTACTTC	CASSGRDRSYEQYF